A single sample gave rise to the 31 T cell receptor beta chains below, sequenced in a study of post-analysis software for immune sequencing data. Findings and caveats of the study: With TRBV5-6, TRBV5-1 and TRBV20-1 included, about five TRBV segments were more frequent in patients than in controls.

Sequencing libraries made from TCR beta cDNA carried unique molecular identifiers. Using its own MiXCR run on the PCR reads, TCRdb lists one record per CDR3 protein. The sample comprises about 460,000 distinct CDR3 sequences, around 40% of which are singletons, and around an eighth rests with the top ten. Antigens for these TCRs are unknown. Source material: blood. The source is a girl between 10 and 17 years old with multiple sclerosis.

The chain uses TRBV20-1 and TRBJ2-5; 10 bases match TRBD1. V lost 5 bases, J lost 1 base, and 4 bases stayed unmatched. Germline V lookup: CDR1 DFQATT, CDR2 SNEGSKA (reference sequence). The CDR3 contains 14 residues. CDR3 sequence (DNA): TGCAGTGCTCAGAGGGACAGGGGCCAAGAGACCCAGTACTTC. Its protein is CSAQRDRGQETQYF.

CDR3 coding DNA: TGTGCCAGCATCCGATACCCGAGCACAGATACGCAGTATTTT. This encodes CASIRYPSTDTQYF. V and J are TRBV6-6 and TRBJ2-3; the D is unclear. CDR3 size: 14 residues. Germline CDR1 reads MNHNY; CDR2 reads SVGAGI (reference sequence). V lost 7 bases to trimming and J lost 0 bases, with 11 bases between them.

V is TRBV28 and J is TRBJ2-7; D perhaps matches TRBD1 (5 bases). Trimming took 3 bases from V and 0 from J, leaving 18 bases between them. Per the germline V gene, CDR1 is MDHEN and CDR2 is SYDVKM. The CDR3 has 17 amino acids. Here the CDR3 DNA reads TGTGCCAGCAGTTTCATTCAGTCGACAGTTTCCTCCTACGAGCAGTACTTC. It yields the protein CASSFIQSTVSSYEQYF.

This sequence joins TRBV3-1 and TRBJ2-5; weak D call: TRBD1 (6 bases). This CDR3 comprises 20 residues. In germline, CDR1 is LGHDT, CDR2 YNNKEL (reference sequence). Trimming removed 4 bases from V and 3 bases from J, with 30 bases in between. Here the CDR3 DNA reads TGTGCCAGCAGCCCTCGTGGGGTAGGACAGATATACGATAGAGAAGAGACCCAGTACTTC. It translates to CASSPRGVGQIYDREETQYF.

The chain combines TRBV7-6 with TRBJ2-1, with D possibly matching TRBD1 (5 bases). Trimming took off 2 bases at V and 8 bases at J, with 19 bases between the two ends. Germline V gene data show CDR1 as SGHVS and CDR2 as FNYEAQ. The length of the CDR3 is 16 residues. CDR3 residues: CASSLLVPDTGDEQFF. CDR3 bases: TGTGCCAGCAGCTTACTCGTCCCGGACACTGGGGATGAGCAGTTCTTC.

In its sample, this clonotype was seen many times. The chain combines TRBV25-1 with TRBJ2-5; tentative D call: TRBD1 (5 bases). This CDR3 has 13 residues. Per germline, CDR1 MGHDK and CDR2 SYGVNS. V dropped 4 bases and J dropped 1 base, with 7 bases sitting between them. The CDR3: CASSGDSQETQYF. As DNA, the CDR3 is TGTGCCAGCAGTGGAGACAGCCAAGAGACCCAGTACTTC.

The CDR3, as DNA: TGCAGTGCTAGGACAAGGGGCTGGAACACTGAAGCTTTCTTT. This codes for CSARTRGWNTEAFF. The J gene is TRBJ1-1, the V gene TRBV20-1; D possibly corresponds to TRBD1 (5 bases). V lost 3 bases and J 1 base, leaving 12 bases between the germline ends. CDR3 length: 14 residues. Germline assignment: CDR1 DFQATT and CDR2 SNEGSKA (reference sequence).

The J gene is TRBJ1-1, the V gene TRBV7-9, with D unresolved. The CDR3 runs to 20 residues. Germline V CDR1 and CDR2: SEHNR, FQNEAQ (reference sequence). Trimming shortened V by 4 bases and J by 0 bases, and 27 bases separated the two germline ends. Here the CDR3 reads CASSSTDQVVRQSMNTEAFF. The CDR3, as DNA: TGTGCCAGCAGCTCCACGGATCAGGTGGTGCGGCAGAGCATGAACACTGAAGCTTTCTTT. Based on the CDR3 plus reference TRBV7-9 and TRBJ1-1, the full variable domain is DTGVSQNPRHKITKRGQNVTFRCDPISEHNRLYWYRQTLGQGPEFLTYFQNEAQLEKSRLLSDRFSAERPKGSFSTLEIQRTEQGDSAMYLCASSSTDQVVRQSMNTEAFFGQGTRLTVV.

The J gene is TRBJ2-7, the V gene TRBV7-2; 12 positions match TRBD2. The CDR3 length is 14 residues. From germline, CDR1 is SGHTA and CDR2 FQGNSA. The V and J ends lost 3 bases and 7 bases, in that order; junction bases with no gene match: 4. The CDR3 spells CASSLSTSGREQYF. CDR3 sequence (DNA): TGTGCCAGCAGCTTGTCCACTAGCGGGAGGGAGCAGTACTTC.

This CDR3 reads CSVEDLPGTGELFF. The CDR3 region has the DNA TGCAGCGTTGAAGATCTTCCGGGGACCGGGGAGCTGTTTTTT. The V gene is TRBV29-1, the J gene TRBJ2-2, with a tentative D call TRBD2 (5 bases). The CDR3 loop spans 14 amino acids. With 0 bases removed from V and 5 bases from J, the gap between germline ends came to 10 bases. Germline CDR1 SQVTM, CDR2 ANQGSEA.

This clonotype was recorded a few times. The chain recombines TRBV29-1 with TRBJ1-2, with D possibly being TRBD1 (5 bases). Trimming took off 4 bases at V and 3 bases at J, with 12 bases between the two ends. CDR3 length: 13 amino acids. In germline, CDR1 is SQVTM, CDR2 ANQGSEA. The CDR3 loop reads CSVGFVRDYGYTF. As DNA, the CDR3 is TGCAGCGTTGGGTTTGTCAGGGACTATGGCTACACCTTC.

The chain carries TRBV12-3 or TRBV12-4 and TRBJ2-1; D perhaps matches TRBD2 (5 bases). The CDR3 length is 13 residues. V shed 3 bases and J shed 5 bases, with 8 bases lying between them. CDR3 bases: TGTGCCAGCAGTTTTGGACTCCACAATGAGCAGTTCTTC. Amino acid sequence: CASSFGLHNEQFF.

The CDR3 protein is CASSQGLPILHF. The CDR3 region has the DNA TGTGCCAGCAGCCAAGGACTACCGATCCTCCACTTT. The chain links TRBV3-1 to TRBJ1-6; D remains unclear. The CDR3 spans 12 residues. Germline CDR1 and CDR2: LGHDT and YNNKEL (reference sequence). The ends were cut back, 1 base at V and 15 bases at J, with 10 bases in the middle.

The chain combines TRBV29-1 with TRBJ2-6; TRBD1 agrees at 8 bases. There are 17 residues in the CDR3. CDR1 is SQVTM and CDR2 is ANQGSEA in the germline V gene. V was pared by 0 bases and J by 2 bases, with 6 bases of the junction left unmatched. The CDR3 nucleotides are TGCAGCGTTGAAGACAGGGGGCGCGAGGCTGGGGCCAACGTCCTGACTTTC. This gives the protein CSVEDRGREAGANVLTF.

This clonotype was seen a handful of times. The CDR3 nucleotides are TGTGCCACCAGCAGCGGGACTAGCGGCTACAATGAGCAGTTCTTC. Amino acid sequence: CATSSGTSGYNEQFF. The V and J genes are TRBV15 and TRBJ2-1, with TRBD2 matching 11 bases. V dropped 3 bases and J dropped 3; count of bases not matched to a gene: 1. Germline CDR1 LNHNV, CDR2 YYDKDF (reference sequence). The CDR3 covers 15 residues.

This clonotype was detected only once. The CDR3 is CASSHTSGSGNEQFF. The CDR3 bases are TGTGCCAGCAGCCATACTAGCGGGAGTGGTAATGAGCAGTTCTTC. This sequence joins TRBV12-3 or TRBV12-4 and TRBJ2-1; 11 bases line up with TRBD2. V was pared by 6 bases and J by 7 bases, with 8 bases of the junction left unmatched. This CDR3 has 15 residues.

The genes are TRBV5-1 and TRBJ2-1; D gene ambiguous. The CDR3 consists of 15 residues. The germline V and J ends were trimmed by 0 bases and 0 bases, with 7 bases remaining between them. Germline loops: CDR1 SGHRS, CDR2 YFSETQ. The CDR3 here is CASSLDQSSYNEQFF. The CDR3 bases are TGCGCCAGCAGCTTGGACCAGAGCTCCTACAATGAGCAGTTCTTC.

As concerns this clonotype: This may be a read error, as it is one base from a much larger clone. This chain connects TRBV3-1 to TRBJ2-6, with TRBD1 matching over 7 bases. CDR1 and CDR2 (germline): LGHDT, YNNKEL (reference sequence). CDR3 length: 15 residues. The CDR3: CASSRTGAGVNVLTF. The CDR3 nucleotides read TGTGCCAGCAGCCGAACAGGGGCAGGGGTCAACGTCCTGACTTTC.

This clonotype was counted only a few times. The chain links TRBV5-1 to TRBJ2-5; D ambiguous. TRBJ2-7 matches the DNA end more closely, so the J call is doubtful. This CDR3 region has 12 residues. Germline CDR1 and CDR2: SGHRS and YFSETQ. The CDR3: CASSSSLTEQYF. The CDR3 DNA follows: TGCGCCAGCAGCTCTTCCCTTACCGAGCAGTACTTC.

This clonotype is a singleton in its sample. The junction and the germline gene differ at one end; a read error may be behind it. This chain links TRBV7-2 with TRBJ2-7; 13 bases fit TRBD2. CDR1 and CDR2 (germline): SGHTA, FQGNSA. The CDR3 totals 16 residues. Written as DNA, the CDR3 is TGTGCCAGCAACTTAGGGGGGGGACTAGCGGGATACGAGCAGTACTTC. It translates to CASNLGGGLAGYEQYF.

This clonotype appeared a single time. The V call is TRBV20-1, the J call TRBJ1-2; D unresolved. Germline V lookup: CDR1 DFQATT, CDR2 SNEGSKA (reference sequence). The CDR3 contains 14 residues. Trimming took 0 bases from V and 8 from J, leaving 16 bases between them. CDR3 amino acids: CSARELVRTGGYTF. DNA for the CDR3: TGCAGTGCTAGAGAATTAGTCCGGACGGGGGGCTACACCTTC.

The J gene is TRBJ1-1, the V gene TRBV5-1, with TRBD1 identical over 9 bases. This CDR3 is 15 amino acids long. The germline V gene encodes CDR1 SGHRS and CDR2 YFSETQ. Trimming removed 4 bases from V and 2 bases from J; junction bases left unmatched: 6. DNA for the CDR3: TGCGCCAGCAGCAGGGACAGGGAGTACAACACTGAAGCTTTCTTT. This gives the protein CASSRDREYNTEAFF. Looking up the rest from reference TRBV5-1 and TRBJ1-1 gives the full variable domain: KAGVTQTPRYLIKTRGQQVTLSCSPISGHRSVSWYQQTPGQGLQFLFEYFSETQRNKGNFPGRFSGRQFSNSRSEMNVSTLELGDSALYLCASSRDREYNTEAFFGQGTRLTVV.

This clonotype was seen a handful of times. The rearrangement links TRBV20-1 to TRBJ1-2, with a possible D match to TRBD1 (5 bases). Germline V lookup: CDR1 DFQATT, CDR2 SNEGSKA (reference sequence). Trimming cost V 5 bases and J 0 bases, with 16 bases left between them. CDR3 length: 15 amino acids. CDR3 bases: TGCAGTGCTTTACGGGACGCTCACCCTAACTATGGCTACACCTTC. Translated, it gives CSALRDAHPNYGYTF.

This clonotype was seen a handful of times. The CDR3 DNA is TGTGCCACCAGCAGAGGGGCGGGGGTGGCAGATACGCAGTATTTT. Translating it yields CATSRGAGVADTQYF. The rearrangement links TRBV15 to TRBJ2-3; TRBD2 aligns across 7 bases. Trimming took 1 base from V and 4 from J; bases not matched to a gene: 5. Germline V gene lookup returns CDR1 LNHNV and CDR2 YYDKDF (reference sequence). The CDR3 is made up of 15 amino acids.

The rearrangement joins TRBV29-1 to TRBJ2-7, with D maybe TRBD2 (7 bases). Trimming pared 4 bases from V and 6 bases from J, leaving 22 bases between. The CDR3 length is 15 residues. Germline CDR1 and CDR2: SQVTM and ANQGSEA. CDR3 nucleotide sequence: TGCAGCGTTGGGCAGGATAATAGGAGGGGGGGCGAGCAGTACTTC. This translates into CSVGQDNRRGGEQYF.

V usage is TRBV7-2 and J usage is TRBJ1-2, with 10 bases aligning to TRBD1. Losses at the gene ends were 1 base for V and 6 bases for J; bases not matched to a gene: 14. CDR1 is SGHTA and CDR2 is FQGNSA in the germline V gene. The CDR3 length is 18 residues. The CDR3, as DNA: TGTGCCAGCAGCTTAGGGCCGGGACAGGGGAGCGCGACAAATGGCTACACCTTC. It translates to CASSLGPGQGSATNGYTF.

This rearrangement joins TRBV7-2 to TRBJ1-2, with D possibly being TRBD1 (5 bases). V was cut by 1 base and J by 6 bases, with 18 bases left in between. Germline V gene sequence: CDR1 SGHTA, CDR2 FQGNSA. The CDR3 extends over 16 amino acids. The CDR3 DNA sequence: TGTGCCAGCAGCTTAGACGGGGCCCGGGCTAGAAATGGCTACACCTTC. Protein product: CASSLDGARARNGYTF.

The chain is built from TRBV5-1 and TRBJ1-2; 7 nucleotides line up with TRBD1. The CDR3 sequence is 16 residues long. Germline-derived CDR1 and CDR2 are SGHRS and YFSETQ. The V segment lost 5 bases and the J segment 7 bases; nucleotides outside the gene matches: 17. The CDR3 nucleotides read TGCGCCAGCAGGGGAAGTTCCGAGGGGGCGCGGAGTGGCTACACCTTC. Amino acids: CASRGSSEGARSGYTF. Full variable domain (outside the CDR3, taken from reference TRBV5-1 and TRBJ1-2): KAGVTQTPRYLIKTRGQQVTLSCSPISGHRSVSWYQQTPGQGLQFLFEYFSETQRNKGNFPGRFSGRQFSNSRSEMNVSTLELGDSALYLCASRGSSEGARSGYTFGSGTRLTVV.

This clonotype was observed a handful of times. This rearrangement joins TRBV7-2 to TRBJ2-7, with D perhaps TRBD2 (5 bases). V was cut by 2 bases and J by 2 bases, with 10 bases left in between. Germline V gene data show CDR1 as SGHTA and CDR2 as FQGNSA. The CDR3 runs 14 residues. The CDR3 loop is CASSLQTGAYEQYF. CDR3 bases: TGTGCCAGCAGCTTACAGACCGGGGCCTACGAGCAGTACTTC.

This rearrangement joins TRBV5-1 to TRBJ2-3; 7 nucleotides match TRBD2. After removal of 2 bases from V and 0 bases from J, the junction contained 6 bases not matched to a gene. The germline CDR1 and CDR2 sequences are SGHRS and YFSETQ. The CDR3 length is 16 residues. The chain's CDR3 is CASSFGSGGSTDTQYF. CDR3 DNA: TGCGCCAGCAGCTTCGGATCGGGAGGAAGCACAGATACGCAGTATTTT.

This clonotype appeared a few times. DNA of the CDR3: TGTGCCAGCAGCTCGGATCCCACCCAGTACTTC. Translating gives CASSSDPTQYF. V and J are TRBV7-6 and TRBJ2-7; no clear D. The V end lost 4 bases, the J end lost 10 bases, and 11 bases lay between the germline ends. CDR1 and CDR2 from the germline V gene are SGHVS and FNYEAQ. The CDR3 runs 11 residues. Variable domain in full (rest from reference TRBV7-6 and TRBJ2-7): GAGVSQSPRYKVTKRGQDVALRCDPISGHVSLYWYRQALGQGPEFLTYFNYEAQQDKSGLPNDRFSAERPEGSISTLTIQRTEQRDSAMYRCASSSDPTQYFGPGTRLTVT.